Each of the 27 T cell receptor beta chains below was sequenced from the same sample in a study of metastatic and nonmetastatic thyroid tumors. TCRdb reanalyzed the PCR reads with MiXCR. The sample holds about 9,400 clones; roughly a third are singletons and the top ten take approximately 16%. No patient received treatment before thyroid surgery. Sequencing used adjacent normal tissue. These receptors were collected from a female donor with papillary thyroid cancer or a benign thyroid nodule (not recorded which). Some clones in this sample may be carry-over from other donors' samples.

There are a few counts of this clone. J is TRBJ1-3 and V is TRBV6-1; 8 nucleotides line up with TRBD1. CDR1 is MNHNS and CDR2 is SASEGT in the germline V gene. The CDR3 extends over 14 amino acids. With V trimmed by 10 bases and J by 0 bases, 5 bases remained unmatched. CDR3 sequence reads: CATSGGFSGNTIYF. In DNA form, the CDR3 reads TGTGCCACCTCAGGGGGCTTCTCTGGAAACACCATATATTTT.

A few counts support this clone. This chain links TRBV11-3 with TRBJ2-7; D is ambiguous. The germline V gene encodes CDR1 SGHNT and CDR2 YENEEA. This CDR3 contains 12 residues. Trimming took 1 base from V and 2 from J, leaving 3 bases between them. CDR3 bases: TGTGCCAGCAGCTTAGCTCCCTACGAGCAGTACTTC. Residues: CASSLAPYEQYF.

This chain connects TRBV5-8 to TRBJ1-2; 7 nucleotides line up with TRBD1. Germline V lookup: CDR1 SGHTS, CDR2 YDEGEE. This CDR3 has 14 residues. Trimming cost V 2 bases and J 4 bases; bases outside gene matches: 5. CDR3 amino acids: CASSFPGGAYGYTF. The CDR3 nucleotides are TGTGCCAGCAGCTTTCCAGGGGGGGCCTATGGCTACACCTTC.

The sample holds many counts of this clone. The V and J genes are TRBV5-6 and TRBJ2-5; D is ambiguous. Deletions cut 0 bases from V and 2 bases from J, with 8 bases between. The germline CDR1 and CDR2 sequences are SGHDT and YYEEEE. The CDR3 contains 14 residues. CDR3 nucleotides: TGTGCCAGCAGCTTGGTTCAGACTCAAGAGACCCAGTACTTC. Its translation: CASSLVQTQETQYF.

By proportion, this clone is medium-sized. The chain recombines TRBV11-2 with TRBJ2-5, with 8 nucleotides matching TRBD1. Trimming removed 1 base from V and 5 bases from J; junction bases left unmatched: 6. Per the germline V gene, CDR1 is SGHAT and CDR2 is FQNNGV. The CDR3 is made up of 15 amino acids. The CDR3 nucleotides are TGTGCCAGCAGCTTAGGAGCAGGGGGCGGGGAGACCCAGTACTTC. It yields the protein CASSLGAGGGETQYF. Complete variable domain (other parts from reference TRBV11-2 and TRBJ2-5): EAGVAQSPRYKIIEKRQSVAFWCNPISGHATLYWYQQILGQGPKLLIQFQNNGVVDDSQLPKDRFSAERLKGVDSTLKIQPAKLEDSAVYLCASSLGAGGGETQYFGPGTRLLVL.

By share of the sample, this clone is medium-sized. The chain has TRBV27 and TRBJ2-5; 8 nucleotides agree with TRBD1. V gave up 5 bases and J gave up 9 bases; unmatched junction bases: 17. Germline V lookup: CDR1 MNHEY, CDR2 SMNVEV (reference sequence). The CDR3 runs 16 residues. Here the CDR3 DNA reads TGTGCCAGCAGTCCAAGGGACAGGTCCCAGATCTTGGCCCAGTACTTC. Amino acid sequence: CASSPRDRSQILAQYF.

The CDR3 region has the DNA TGTGCCAGCAGCGCAGGGACAGTCGTCCGGGAGACCCAGTACTTC. It codes for CASSAGTVVRETQYF. V and J are TRBV11-2 and TRBJ2-5; the match to TRBD1 covers 7 bases. Trimming took 5 bases from V and 5 from J; bases not matched to a gene: 11. The CDR3 has 15 amino acids. In germline, CDR1 is SGHAT, CDR2 FQNNGV. The full variable domain, in which reference TRBV11-2 and TRBJ2-5 provide the parts outside the CDR3, is EAGVAQSPRYKIIEKRQSVAFWCNPISGHATLYWYQQILGQGPKLLIQFQNNGVVDDSQLPKDRFSAERLKGVDSTLKIQPAKLEDSAVYLCASSAGTVVRETQYFGPGTRLLVL.

This clone was detected only a few times. The chain has TRBV12-3 or TRBV12-4 and TRBJ1-6, with TRBD1 identical over 9 bases. V gave up 4 bases and J gave up 7 bases; unmatched junction bases: 11. CDR3 length equals 17 residues. CDR3 loop: CASSSTATGGRNSPLHF. The DNA of the CDR3 is TGTGCCAGCAGTTCCACCGCGACAGGGGGTCGGAATTCACCCCTCCACTTT.

The genes are TRBV2 and TRBJ2-3; no reliable D call. V lost 5 bases to trimming and J lost 0 bases, with 15 bases between them. From germline, CDR1 is SNHLY and CDR2 FYNNEI. The CDR3 covers 16 residues. CDR3 coding DNA: TGTGCCAGCAGTCGGATTCGGGCAACTAGCACAGATACGCAGTATTTT. Encoded protein: CASSRIRATSTDTQYF.

This clone was recorded a few times. Given the absence of the conserved phenylalanine or tryptophan at the CDR3 end, a read error is likely. The limits of the CDR3 on the DNA are not certain, so only TCRdb's listed CDR3 is given. The genes are TRBV12-3 or TRBV12-4 and TRBJ1-1. The CDR3 contains 12 residues when both ends are counted. CDR3 amino acids: CASSLFGRDVFS.

This clone is categorized as medium-sized (0.01 to 0.1%). This sequence joins TRBV20-1 and TRBJ2-7; D is unresolved. The CDR3 totals 13 residues. V was pared by 5 bases and J by 2 bases, with 13 bases between. From germline, CDR1 is DFQATT and CDR2 SNEGSKA (reference sequence). The CDR3 protein is CSAETGWPYEQYF. CDR3 bases: TGCAGTGCTGAGACTGGGTGGCCCTACGAGCAGTACTTC.

The CDR3, as DNA: TGTGCCACCAGTGATGTTGGACTAGCGGGGATTTGGGATACGCAGTATTTT. Its translation: CATSDVGLAGIWDTQYF. The chain combines TRBV24-1 with TRBJ2-3; 12 nucleotides agree with TRBD2. Germline V CDR1 and CDR2: KGHDR, SFDVKD. The CDR3 is 17 residues long. Germline trimming cut 3 bases from V and 6 bases from J; bases unmatched to any gene: 9.

The chain is built from TRBV27 and TRBJ2-1; 9 bases map to TRBD2. Germline V gene lookup returns CDR1 MNHEY and CDR2 SMNVEV (reference sequence). This CDR3 has 16 amino acids. Unmatched junction bases numbered 6, after V lost 1 base and J lost 5 bases. CDR3 DNA: TGTGCCAGCAGTTTATTCGCGGGGGGGCGAGACAATGAGCAGTTCTTC. The encoded protein is CASSLFAGGRDNEQFF.

V is TRBV11-3 and J is TRBJ2-2; 7 positions match TRBD2. Trimming took 4 bases from V and 4 from J; bases not matched to a gene: 6. The length of the CDR3 is 15 residues. Looked up from germline, CDR1 is SGHNT and CDR2 is YENEEA. DNA of the CDR3: TGTGCCAGCAGCTACGGGGTAGCGGGCACCGGGGAGCTGTTTTTT. Protein sequence: CASSYGVAGTGELFF.

This clone was seen a handful of times. This chain uses TRBV20-1 with TRBJ1-2; 9 bases line up with TRBD1. Germline CDR1 reads DFQATT; CDR2 reads SNEGSKA (reference sequence). The CDR3 spans 14 residues. V shed 3 bases and J 4 bases; nucleotides not matched to a gene: 6. Here the CDR3 reads CSASLQGAGYGYTF. The CDR3 DNA sequence: TGCAGTGCTAGCCTACAGGGGGCTGGCTATGGCTACACCTTC.

This clone was recorded at least ten times. The chain recombines TRBV29-1 with TRBJ2-3; 7 nucleotides match TRBD2. The J segment lost 4 bases and the V segment lost 6 bases, leaving 7 bases of the junction unmatched. The CDR3 contains 13 residues. Germline CDR1 reads SQVTM; CDR2 reads ANQGSEA. DNA of the CDR3: TGCAGCGTGTGGGGGGGTTTCGCAGATACGCAGTATTTT. Encoded protein: CSVWGGFADTQYF.

The rearrangement joins TRBV4-1 to TRBJ1-4; D is undetermined. The V gene lost 0 bases and the J gene lost 8 bases, with 13 bases spanning the gap. CDR3 size: 15 residues. Germline-derived CDR1 and CDR2 are MGHRA and YSYEKL. CDR3 coding DNA: TGCGCCAGCAGCCAAGATGAGCAGGTGGCCGAAAAACTGTTTTTT. Protein product: CASSQDEQVAEKLFF.

The chain employs TRBV5-1 and TRBJ2-7, with D perhaps matching TRBD1 (5 bases). V was cut by 0 bases and J by 0 bases, with 10 bases left in between. The CDR3 is 15 amino acids. CDR1 is SGHRS, CDR2 YFSETQ, per germline. The CDR3 DNA reads as TGCGCCAGCAGCTTGGTTGGGGCCGCCTCCTACGAGCAGTACTTC. Its translation: CASSLVGAASYEQYF.

This rearrangement joins TRBV30 to TRBJ2-1, with a tentative D call TRBD1 (7 bases). Trimming pared 4 bases from V and 7 bases from J, leaving 17 bases between. The CDR3 loop spans 14 amino acids. Germline CDR1 reads GTSNPN; CDR2 reads SVGIG (reference sequence). The CDR3 is CAWNHRGGGNEQFF. The CDR3 nucleotides are TGTGCCTGGAATCACAGGGGAGGCGGAAATGAGCAGTTCTTC.

In the case of this clone: The CDR3 carries no conserved terminal phenylalanine or tryptophan, so it likely arises from a read error. CDR3 protein: CASSGGGPGQYI. In DNA, the CDR3 is TGCGCCAGCAGCGGTGGTGGGCCCGGGCAGTATATT. The J gene is TRBJ2-3, the V gene TRBV5-1; D gene uncertain. V dropped 4 bases and J dropped 11 bases, with 14 bases sitting between them. The CDR3 runs to 12 residues. Germline V gene lookup returns CDR1 SGHRS and CDR2 YFSETQ.

The chain joins TRBV20-1 to TRBJ1-4; D unresolved. The CDR3 sequence is 14 residues long. Germline V CDR1 and CDR2: DFQATT, SNEGSKA (reference sequence). V lost 3 bases to trimming and J lost 4 bases, with 12 bases between them. The chain's CDR3 is CSARAHSGNEKLFF. The CDR3 DNA reads as TGCAGTGCTAGGGCCCACAGTGGTAATGAAAAACTGTTTTTT.

This clone was seen a few times. This rearrangement joins TRBV6-5 to TRBJ1-2; 11 bases align to TRBD1. The V gene end was trimmed by 2 bases and the J gene end by 8 bases; junction bases not matched to a gene: 7. Germline-derived CDR1 and CDR2 are MNHEY and SVGAGI. This CDR3 region has 15 residues. CDR3 sequence: CASSYAEDRGLGYTF. The CDR3, as DNA: TGTGCCAGCAGTTACGCCGAGGACAGGGGGCTGGGCTACACCTTC.

This clone has just a few counts. This chain joins TRBV4-1 and TRBJ1-5, with D possibly TRBD1 on 5 matching bases. The CDR3 consists of 15 residues. Trimming removed 4 bases at V and 3 bases at J, with 13 bases between. Looked up from germline, CDR1 is MGHRA and CDR2 is YSYEKL. The DNA for the CDR3 is TGCGCCAGCAGCCCGGATGGGGGGGTCAATCAGCCCCAGCATTTT. Amino acid sequence: CASSPDGGVNQPQHF.

The chain joins TRBV9 to TRBJ1-2; D unresolved. The CDR3 totals 14 residues. Per germline, CDR1 SGDLS and CDR2 YYNGEE. Trimming cost V 3 bases and J 4 bases, with 13 bases left between them. The CDR3 sequence is CASSGVADTYGYTF. CDR3 nucleotides: TGTGCCAGCAGCGGGGTGGCGGATACCTATGGCTACACCTTC.

The rearrangement links TRBV6-1 to TRBJ1-6; tentative D call: TRBD1 (6 bases). The V end lost 5 bases, the J end lost 8 bases, and 19 bases lay between the germline ends. There are 16 residues in the CDR3. CDR1 is MNHNS, CDR2 SASEGT, per germline. CDR3 sequence: CASSQDEMGGDSPLHF. As DNA, the CDR3 is TGTGCCAGCAGTCAAGACGAAATGGGGGGCGATTCACCCCTCCACTTT.

This clone was detected only a few times. CDR3 nucleotide sequence: TGTGCCAGCAGTTTGGACGGTGAAGCTTTCTTT. This codes for CASSLDGEAFF. The rearrangement joins TRBV28 to TRBJ1-1, with D hard to call. Per the germline V gene, CDR1 is MDHEN and CDR2 is SYDVKM. V lost 3 bases to trimming and J lost 7 bases, with 6 bases between them. The CDR3 runs to 11 residues. The variable domain in full, completed from reference TRBV28 and TRBJ1-1, reads DVKVTQSSRYLVKRTGEKVFLECVQDMDHENMFWYRQDPGLGLRLIYFSYDVKMKEKGDIPEGYSVSREKKERFSLILESASTNQTSMYLCASSLDGEAFFGQGTRLTVV.

A word on this clone: The sample holds other DNA sequences that translate to the same CDR3. The chain links TRBV12-3 or TRBV12-4 to TRBJ2-1; tentatively, D is TRBD1 (5 bases). The germline V and J ends were trimmed by 6 bases and 2 bases, with 11 bases remaining between them. The CDR3 has 14 residues. The CDR3 reads CASSLSGTYNEQFF. In nucleotides, the CDR3 is TGTGCCAGCAGCCTCTCAGGGACCTACAATGAGCAGTTCTTC.